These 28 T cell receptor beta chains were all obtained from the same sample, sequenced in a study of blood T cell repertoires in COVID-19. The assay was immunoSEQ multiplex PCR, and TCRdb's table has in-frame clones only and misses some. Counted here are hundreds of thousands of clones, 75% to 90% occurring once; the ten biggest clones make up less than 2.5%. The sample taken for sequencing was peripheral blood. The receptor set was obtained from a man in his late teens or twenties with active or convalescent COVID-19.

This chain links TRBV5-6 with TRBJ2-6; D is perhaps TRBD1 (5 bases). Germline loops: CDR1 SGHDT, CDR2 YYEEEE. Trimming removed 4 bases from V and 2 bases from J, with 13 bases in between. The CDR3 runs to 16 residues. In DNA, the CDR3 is TGTGCCAGCAGCATACTGCCAGGGACTGGGGCCAACGTCCTGACTTTC. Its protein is CASSILPGTGANVLTF. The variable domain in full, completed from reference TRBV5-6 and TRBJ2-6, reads DAGVTQSPTHLIKTRGQQVTLRCSPKSGHDTVSWYQQALGQGPQFIFQYYEEEERQRGNFPDRFSGHQFPNYSSELNVNALLLGDSALYLCASSILPGTGANVLTFGAGSRLTVL.

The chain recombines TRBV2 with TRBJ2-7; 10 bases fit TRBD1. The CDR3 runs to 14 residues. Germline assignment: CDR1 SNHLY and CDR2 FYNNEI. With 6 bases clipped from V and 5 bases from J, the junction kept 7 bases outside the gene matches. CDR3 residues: CASRRGQGLDEQYF. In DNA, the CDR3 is TGTGCCAGCAGGAGGGGACAGGGGTTAGACGAGCAGTACTTC.

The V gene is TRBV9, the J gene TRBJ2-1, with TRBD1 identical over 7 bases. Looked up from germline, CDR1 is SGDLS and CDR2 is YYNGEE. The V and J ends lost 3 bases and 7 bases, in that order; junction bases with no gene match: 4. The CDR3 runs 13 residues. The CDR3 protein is CASSAETGNEQFF. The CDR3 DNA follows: TGTGCCAGCAGCGCCGAGACAGGGAATGAGCAGTTCTTC. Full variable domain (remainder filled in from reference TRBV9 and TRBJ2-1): DSGVTQTPKHLITATGQRVTLRCSPRSGDLSVYWYQQSLDQGLQFLIQYYNGEERAKGNILERFSAQQFPDLHSELNLSSLELGDSALYFCASSAETGNEQFFGPGTRLTVL.

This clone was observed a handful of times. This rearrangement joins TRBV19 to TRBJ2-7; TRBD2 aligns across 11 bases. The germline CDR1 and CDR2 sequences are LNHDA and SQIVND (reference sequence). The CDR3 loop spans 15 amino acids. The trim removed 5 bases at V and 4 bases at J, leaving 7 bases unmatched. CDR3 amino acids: CASSRLAGHIYEQYF. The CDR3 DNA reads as TGTGCCAGTAGTCGACTAGCGGGGCACATTTACGAGCAGTACTTC.

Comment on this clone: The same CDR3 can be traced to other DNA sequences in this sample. The CDR3 is CASSAGYTEAFF. Written as DNA, the CDR3 is TGTGCCAGCAGCGCAGGGTACACTGAAGCTTTCTTT. The V call is TRBV2, the J call TRBJ1-1, with D tentatively TRBD1 (5 bases). This CDR3 region has 12 residues. Germline V gene data show CDR1 as SNHLY and CDR2 as FYNNEI. The V end was cut by 6 bases, the J end by 3 bases, with 8 bases between.

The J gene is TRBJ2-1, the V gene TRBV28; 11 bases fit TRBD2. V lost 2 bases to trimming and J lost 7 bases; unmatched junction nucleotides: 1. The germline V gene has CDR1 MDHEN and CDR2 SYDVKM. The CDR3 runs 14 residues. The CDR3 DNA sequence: TGTGCCAGCAGTTTAACTAGCGGGAGAAATGAGCAGTTCTTC. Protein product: CASSLTSGRNEQFF.

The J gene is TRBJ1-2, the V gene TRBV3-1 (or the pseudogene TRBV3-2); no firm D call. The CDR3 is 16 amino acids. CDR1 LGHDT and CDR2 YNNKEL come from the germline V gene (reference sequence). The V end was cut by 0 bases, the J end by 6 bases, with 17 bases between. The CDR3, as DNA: TGTGCCAGCAGCCAAGATCTGCGGTCCCCCTGGGATGGCTACACCTTC. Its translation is CASSQDLRSPWDGYTF.

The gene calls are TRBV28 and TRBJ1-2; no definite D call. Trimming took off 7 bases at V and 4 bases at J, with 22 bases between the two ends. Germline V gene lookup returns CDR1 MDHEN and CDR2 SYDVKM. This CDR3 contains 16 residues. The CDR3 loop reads CASTLHPGERGYGYTF. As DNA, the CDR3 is TGTGCCAGCACCCTACACCCCGGGGAACGAGGCTATGGCTACACCTTC.

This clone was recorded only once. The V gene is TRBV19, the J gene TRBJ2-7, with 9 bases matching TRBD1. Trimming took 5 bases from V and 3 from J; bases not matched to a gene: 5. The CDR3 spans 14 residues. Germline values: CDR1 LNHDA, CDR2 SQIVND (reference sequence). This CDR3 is CASSFPGQGYEQYF. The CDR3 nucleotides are TGTGCCAGTAGTTTCCCGGGACAGGGCTACGAGCAGTACTTC.

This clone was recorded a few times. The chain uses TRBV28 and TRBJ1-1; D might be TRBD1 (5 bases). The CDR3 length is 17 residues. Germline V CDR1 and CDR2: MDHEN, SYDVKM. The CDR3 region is CASWPTRGAHLNTEAFF. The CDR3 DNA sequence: TGTGCGAGCTGGCCAACTCGCGGGGCCCATCTGAACACTGAAGCTTTCTTT.

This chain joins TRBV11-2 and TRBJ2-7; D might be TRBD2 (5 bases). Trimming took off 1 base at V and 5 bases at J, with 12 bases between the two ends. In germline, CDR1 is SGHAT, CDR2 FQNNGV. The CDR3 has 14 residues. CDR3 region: CASSLVLVVDEQYF. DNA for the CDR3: TGTGCCAGCAGCTTAGTACTAGTCGTGGACGAGCAGTACTTC.

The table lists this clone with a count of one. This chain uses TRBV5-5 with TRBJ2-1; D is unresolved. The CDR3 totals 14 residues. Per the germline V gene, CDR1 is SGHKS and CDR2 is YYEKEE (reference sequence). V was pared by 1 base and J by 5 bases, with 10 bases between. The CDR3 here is CASSLRRDDNEQFF. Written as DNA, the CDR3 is TGTGCCAGCAGCTTGCGAAGAGATGACAATGAGCAGTTCTTC.

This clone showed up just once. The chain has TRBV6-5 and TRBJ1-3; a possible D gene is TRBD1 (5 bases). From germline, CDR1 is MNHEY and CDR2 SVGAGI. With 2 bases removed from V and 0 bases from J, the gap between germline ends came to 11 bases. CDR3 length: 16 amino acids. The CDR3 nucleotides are TGTGCCAGCAGTTACCGGGGGGGTTTCTCTGGAAACACCATATATTTT. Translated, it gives CASSYRGGFSGNTIYF.

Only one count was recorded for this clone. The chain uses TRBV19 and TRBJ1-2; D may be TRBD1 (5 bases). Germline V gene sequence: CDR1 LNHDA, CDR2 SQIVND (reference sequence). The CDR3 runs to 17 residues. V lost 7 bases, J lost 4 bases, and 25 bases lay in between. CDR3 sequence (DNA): TGTGCCAGTATTCCGTTTCCCGACAATAGGGGCTTCTATGGCTACACCTTC. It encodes CASIPFPDNRGFYGYTF.

DNA of the CDR3: TGCGCCAGCAGCCCCCAAAGGGGTCGGGCCTACTACGAGCAGTACTTC. Encoded protein: CASSPQRGRAYYEQYF. The chain carries TRBV4-1 and TRBJ2-7; weak D call: TRBD1 (5 bases). CDR3 length: 16 residues. Per germline, CDR1 MGHRA and CDR2 YSYEKL. Trimming took 4 bases from V and 3 from J, leaving 19 bases between them.

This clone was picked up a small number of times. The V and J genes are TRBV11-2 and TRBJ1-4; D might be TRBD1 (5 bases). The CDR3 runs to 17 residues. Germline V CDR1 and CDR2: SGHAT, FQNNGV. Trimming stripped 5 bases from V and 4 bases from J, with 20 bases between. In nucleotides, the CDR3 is TGTGCCAGCAGCCCATTGGCAGGGTTAAGGGGTAATGAAAAACTGTTTTTT. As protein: CASSPLAGLRGNEKLFF. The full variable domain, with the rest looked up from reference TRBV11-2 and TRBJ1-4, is EAGVAQSPRYKIIEKRQSVAFWCNPISGHATLYWYQQILGQGPKLLIQFQNNGVVDDSQLPKDRFSAERLKGVDSTLKIQPAKLEDSAVYLCASSPLAGLRGNEKLFFGSGTQLSVL.

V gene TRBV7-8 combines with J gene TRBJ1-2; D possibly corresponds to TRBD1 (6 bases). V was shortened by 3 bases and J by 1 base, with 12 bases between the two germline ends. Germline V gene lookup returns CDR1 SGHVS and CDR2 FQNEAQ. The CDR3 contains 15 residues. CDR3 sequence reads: CASSLEGTNNYGYTF. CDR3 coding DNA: TGTGCCAGCAGCTTGGAAGGGACAAATAACTATGGCTACACCTTC.

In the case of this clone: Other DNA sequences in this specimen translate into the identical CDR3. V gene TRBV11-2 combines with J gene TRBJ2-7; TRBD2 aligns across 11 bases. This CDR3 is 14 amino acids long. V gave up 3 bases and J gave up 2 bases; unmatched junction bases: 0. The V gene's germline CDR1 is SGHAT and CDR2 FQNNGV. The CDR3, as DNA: TGTGCCAGCAGCTTTAGCGGGGGGGCCTACGAGCAGTACTTC. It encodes CASSFSGGAYEQYF.

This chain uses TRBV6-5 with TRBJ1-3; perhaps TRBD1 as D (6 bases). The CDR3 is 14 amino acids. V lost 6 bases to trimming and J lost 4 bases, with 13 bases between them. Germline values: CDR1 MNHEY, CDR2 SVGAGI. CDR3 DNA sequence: TGTGCCAGCAGCCCCGGGGGGGCGGGAAACACCATATATTTT. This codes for CASSPGGAGNTIYF.

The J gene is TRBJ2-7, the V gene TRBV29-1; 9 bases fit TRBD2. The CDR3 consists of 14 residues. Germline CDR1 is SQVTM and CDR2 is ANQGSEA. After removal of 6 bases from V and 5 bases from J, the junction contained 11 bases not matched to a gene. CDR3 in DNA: TGCAGCGTGCGGAGATCTAGCGGGACGGACGAGCAGTACTTC. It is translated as CSVRRSSGTDEQYF.

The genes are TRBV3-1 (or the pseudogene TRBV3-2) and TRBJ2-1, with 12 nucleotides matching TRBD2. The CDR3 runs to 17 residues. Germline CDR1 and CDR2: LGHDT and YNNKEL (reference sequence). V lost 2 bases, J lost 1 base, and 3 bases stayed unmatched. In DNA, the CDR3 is TGTGCCAGCAGCCAAAGGACTAGCGGGGTTTCCTACAATGAGCAGTTCTTC. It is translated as CASSQRTSGVSYNEQFF.

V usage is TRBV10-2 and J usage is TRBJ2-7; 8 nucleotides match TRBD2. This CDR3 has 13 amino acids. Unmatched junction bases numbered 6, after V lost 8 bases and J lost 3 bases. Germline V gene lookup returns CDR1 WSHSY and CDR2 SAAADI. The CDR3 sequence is CASRRGENYEQYF. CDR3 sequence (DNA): TGCGCCAGCCGGCGGGGGGAGAACTACGAGCAGTACTTC.

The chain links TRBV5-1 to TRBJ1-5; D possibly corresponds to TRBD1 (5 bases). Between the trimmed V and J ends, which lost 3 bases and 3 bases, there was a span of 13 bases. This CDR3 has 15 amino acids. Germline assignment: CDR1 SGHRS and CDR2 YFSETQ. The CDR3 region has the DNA TGCGCCAGCAGCTCCACAGGAGGGAACAATCAGCCCCAGCATTTT. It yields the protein CASSSTGGNNQPQHF. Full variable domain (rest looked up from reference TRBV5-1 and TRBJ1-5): KAGVTQTPRYLIKTRGQQVTLSCSPISGHRSVSWYQQTPGQGLQFLFEYFSETQRNKGNFPGRFSGRQFSNSRSEMNVSTLELGDSALYLCASSSTGGNNQPQHFGDGTRLSIL.

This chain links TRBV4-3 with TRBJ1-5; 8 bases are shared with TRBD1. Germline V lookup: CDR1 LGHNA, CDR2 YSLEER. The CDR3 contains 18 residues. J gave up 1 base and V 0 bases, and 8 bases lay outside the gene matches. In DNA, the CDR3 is TGCGCCAGCAGCCAAGATGTTCCTAGGACAGGGAGCAATCAGCCCCAGCATTTT. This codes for CASSQDVPRTGSNQPQHF.

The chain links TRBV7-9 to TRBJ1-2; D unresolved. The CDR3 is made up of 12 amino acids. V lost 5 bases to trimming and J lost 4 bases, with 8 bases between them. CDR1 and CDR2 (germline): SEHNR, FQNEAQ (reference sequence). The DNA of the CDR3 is TGTGCCAGCAGCGTCTCGGGCTATGGCTACACCTTC. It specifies CASSVSGYGYTF.

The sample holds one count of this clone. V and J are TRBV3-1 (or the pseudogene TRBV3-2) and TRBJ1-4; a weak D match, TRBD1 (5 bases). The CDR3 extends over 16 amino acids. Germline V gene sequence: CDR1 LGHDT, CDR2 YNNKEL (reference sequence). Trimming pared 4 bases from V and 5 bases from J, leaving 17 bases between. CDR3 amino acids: CASSLDYRIPNEKLFF. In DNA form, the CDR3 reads TGTGCCAGCAGCCTAGATTACAGGATCCCGAATGAAAAACTGTTTTTT.

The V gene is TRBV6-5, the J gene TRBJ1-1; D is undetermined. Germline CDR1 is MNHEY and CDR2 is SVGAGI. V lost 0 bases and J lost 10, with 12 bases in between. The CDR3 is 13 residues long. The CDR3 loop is CASSYSIGGGAFF. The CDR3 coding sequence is TGTGCCAGCAGTTACTCGATAGGTGGCGGAGCTTTCTTT.

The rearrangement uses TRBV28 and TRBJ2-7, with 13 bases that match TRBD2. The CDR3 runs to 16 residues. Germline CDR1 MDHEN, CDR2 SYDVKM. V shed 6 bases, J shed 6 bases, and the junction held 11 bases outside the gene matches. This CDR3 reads CASRSGLAGVWPEQYF. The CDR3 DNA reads TGTGCCAGCAGATCTGGACTAGCGGGAGTGTGGCCCGAGCAGTACTTC.